The 22 T cell receptor beta chains below come from one sample, sequenced in a study of control samples from healthy donors and cancer patients. Assay: immunoSEQ multiplex PCR; the TCRdb copy retains only in-frame clones and omits some. The table records more than 110,000 clones, 92% of them present only once. Sequencing was carried out using blood. The receptors were sampled from a man aged 25 to 40 in good health.

The chain carries TRBV9 and TRBJ1-1; D is unclear. Per the germline V gene, CDR1 is SGDLS and CDR2 is YYNGEE. With 0 bases removed from V and 0 bases from J, the gap between germline ends came to 9 bases. The CDR3 runs to 15 residues. The CDR3 DNA reads as TGTGCCAGCAGCGTAGGCGGCAGGATGAACACTGAAGCTTTCTTT. This translates into CASSVGGRMNTEAFF.

This chain connects TRBV4-2 to TRBJ2-7; a weak D match, TRBD1 (6 bases). Germline-derived CDR1 and CDR2 are LGHNA and YNFKEQ. CDR3 size: 14 residues. Trimming shortened V by 4 bases and J by 2 bases, and 12 bases separated the two germline ends. DNA for the CDR3: TGTGCCAGCAGCCTTCACAGGGAACCCTACGAGCAGTACTTC. Protein product: CASSLHREPYEQYF.

The chain recombines TRBV7-9 with TRBJ1-5, with 8 bases aligning to TRBD1. The CDR3 length is 12 residues. The germline V gene encodes CDR1 SEHNR and CDR2 FQNEAQ (reference sequence). V was clipped by 7 bases and J by 6 bases; unmatched bases: 2. The CDR3 DNA follows: TGTGCCAGCAACAGGGGGGGTCAGCCCCAGCATTTT. It encodes CASNRGGQPQHF.

V gene TRBV6-1 combines with J gene TRBJ1-1; TRBD1 is a possible D gene (5 bases). Trimming cost V 2 bases and J 4 bases, with 11 bases left between them. The germline CDR1 and CDR2 sequences are MNHNS and SASEGT. The CDR3 extends over 14 amino acids. In DNA form, the CDR3 reads TGTGCCAGCAGTGAACGAAGGGGCTCCACTGAAGCTTTCTTT. It yields the protein CASSERRGSTEAFF.

This clone showed up just once. The chain carries TRBV9 and TRBJ2-7; TRBD1 might be the D (5 bases). V dropped 3 bases and J dropped 4 bases, with 14 bases sitting between them. CDR1 is SGDLS, CDR2 YYNGEE, per germline. The CDR3 covers 14 residues. CDR3 DNA: TGTGCCAGCAGCGAGGGGATAGCACGGTACGAGCAGTACTTC. Protein: CASSEGIARYEQYF.

The rearrangement joins TRBV7-2 to TRBJ1-1; 8 nucleotides line up with TRBD1. The ends lost 5 bases at V and 2 bases at J; junction bases unmatched: 13. Germline V CDR1 and CDR2: SGHTA, FQGNSA. The CDR3 sequence is 17 residues long. CDR3 nucleotides: TGTGCCAGCAGCCTACGCGGACAGGGATTGGGAAACACTGAAGCTTTCTTT. Translation gives CASSLRGQGLGNTEAFF. Full variable domain (outside the CDR3, taken from reference TRBV7-2 and TRBJ1-1): GAGVSQSPSNKVTEKGKDVELRCDPISGHTALYWYRQSLGQGLEFLIYFQGNSAPDKSGLPSDRFSAERTGGSVSTLTIQRTQQEDSAVYLCASSLRGQGLGNTEAFFGQGTRLTVV.

The rearrangement joins TRBV28 to TRBJ1-1; D remains unclear. V was shortened by 6 bases and J by 7 bases, with 9 bases between the two germline ends. In germline, CDR1 is MDHEN, CDR2 SYDVKM. This CDR3 region has 11 residues. CDR3 residues: CASSTLVEAFF. The CDR3 DNA is TGTGCCAGCAGCACGTTAGTTGAAGCTTTCTTT. Full variable domain (remainder filled in from reference TRBV28 and TRBJ1-1): DVKVTQSSRYLVKRTGEKVFLECVQDMDHENMFWYRQDPGLGLRLIYFSYDVKMKEKGDIPEGYSVSREKKERFSLILESASTNQTSMYLCASSTLVEAFFGQGTRLTVV.

A single count supports this clone. V is TRBV18 and J is TRBJ1-1; TRBD1 matches at 9 bases. CDR1 KGHSH and CDR2 LQKENI come from the germline V gene. The CDR3 length is 15 residues. Trimming at V came to 5 bases and at J to 4 bases, leaving 8 bases not matched to a gene. CDR3: CASSTTGTGSTEAFF. CDR3 bases: TGTGCCAGCTCAACAACCGGGACAGGGAGCACTGAAGCTTTCTTT.

The genes are TRBV2 and TRBJ2-5, with D possibly TRBD2 on 5 matching bases. CDR1 is SNHLY and CDR2 is FYNNEI in the germline V gene. Trimming cost V 3 bases and J 3 bases, with 14 bases left between them. This CDR3 comprises 15 residues. The CDR3 DNA reads TGTGCCAGCAGTGATGCCGGGGTGGGCGAAGAGACCCAGTACTTC. This encodes CASSDAGVGEETQYF.

This chain joins TRBV5-1 and TRBJ2-2; TRBD2 matches at 7 bases. Trimming took 5 bases from V and 6 from J; bases not matched to a gene: 16. The CDR3 has 17 residues. Per the germline V gene, CDR1 is SGHRS and CDR2 is YFSETQ. This chain's CDR3 is CASSHFGGRTYAGELFF. DNA of the CDR3: TGCGCCAGCAGTCATTTCGGCGGGAGAACTTACGCCGGGGAGCTGTTTTTT.

Only one count was recorded for this clone. CDR3 loop: CASSLETGGFDSPLHF. As DNA, the CDR3 is TGTGCCAGCTCACTAGAGACAGGGGGTTTTGATTCACCCCTCCACTTT. The chain uses TRBV18 and TRBJ1-6; 9 bases line up with TRBD1. CDR3 length equals 16 residues. The germline V gene has CDR1 KGHSH and CDR2 LQKENI. V lost 4 bases and J lost 8; bases outside the gene matches: 9.

This clone has only one observation. CDR3 sequence reads: CASSVAGGSGYTF. The CDR3 DNA reads TGTGCCAGCAGCGTAGCAGGGGGCAGTGGCTACACCTTC. The J gene is TRBJ1-2, the V gene TRBV9; TRBD1 matches at 8 bases. The J segment lost 7 bases and the V segment lost 0 bases, leaving 2 bases of the junction unmatched. The CDR3 has 13 residues. Germline CDR1 and CDR2: SGDLS and YYNGEE.

As DNA, the CDR3 is TGTGCCAGCAGTGAAGTAAGAGGGCTCGGATATGGCTACACCTTC. This codes for CASSEVRGLGYGYTF. This chain connects TRBV6-1 to TRBJ1-2, with D uncertain. Trimming left V 1 base short and J 5 bases short, with 14 bases between. The CDR3 runs to 15 residues. CDR1 MNHNS and CDR2 SASEGT come from the germline V gene.

This clone was recorded once. The chain links TRBV9 to TRBJ2-1; D could derive from TRBD1 or TRBD2 (5 bases each). Trimming removed 0 bases at V and 0 bases at J, with 16 bases between. The V gene's germline CDR1 is SGDLS and CDR2 YYNGEE. The CDR3 totals 18 residues. CDR3 residues: CASSVEGTQWSSYNEQFF. CDR3 nucleotides: TGTGCCAGCAGCGTAGAAGGGACCCAGTGGAGCTCCTACAATGAGCAGTTCTTC.

The V gene is TRBV9, the J gene TRBJ2-7, with D possibly TRBD2 on 6 matching bases. The CDR3 sequence is 14 residues long. The V end lost 0 bases, the J end lost 3 bases, and 10 bases lay between the germline ends. CDR1 is SGDLS, CDR2 YYNGEE, per germline. CDR3 nucleotide sequence: TGTGCCAGCAGCGTAGGGACGGGGGACTACGAGCAGTACTTC. This encodes CASSVGTGDYEQYF.

The CDR3 DNA follows: TGTGCCAGCAGTGAAGTCCAGGTCTACTCCTACGAGCAGTACTTC. Amino acid sequence: CASSEVQVYSYEQYF. The chain couples TRBV2 to TRBJ2-7; the D is unclear. The CDR3 covers 15 residues. Germline-derived CDR1 and CDR2 are SNHLY and FYNNEI. V lost 1 base and J 0 bases, leaving 10 bases between the germline ends.

J is TRBJ2-1 and V is TRBV6-5; TRBD2 might be the D (6 bases). The CDR3 length is 15 residues. Germline-derived CDR1 and CDR2 are MNHEY and SVGAGI. The ends were cut back, 5 bases at V and 0 bases at J, with 11 bases in the middle. The CDR3: CASSKRDSSYNEQFF. Here the CDR3 DNA reads TGTGCCAGCAGTAAACGGGACTCCTCCTACAATGAGCAGTTCTTC.

The chain combines TRBV3-1 (or the pseudogene TRBV3-2) with TRBJ2-5; D ambiguous. V was clipped by 4 bases and J by 5 bases, with 20 bases between them. Germline assignment: CDR1 LGHDT and CDR2 YNNKEL (reference sequence). This CDR3 is 16 amino acids long. The CDR3 DNA reads as TGTGCCAGCAGCCTCTTCGGTCGGCTCCCCAGGGAGACCCAGTACTTC. The encoded protein is CASSLFGRLPRETQYF.

The rearrangement joins TRBV10-3 to TRBJ1-1; no clear D gene. This CDR3 is built from 15 residues. In germline, CDR1 is ENHRY, CDR2 SYGVKD. The V end was cut by 2 bases, the J end by 0 bases, with 10 bases between. The CDR3 reads CAISEGKGMNTEAFF. DNA for the CDR3: TGTGCCATCAGTGAGGGGAAAGGAATGAACACTGAAGCTTTCTTT.

This sequence joins TRBV28 and TRBJ2-1; 7 nucleotides line up with TRBD1. The germline CDR1 and CDR2 sequences are MDHEN and SYDVKM. The CDR3 covers 16 residues. The J segment lost 6 bases and the V segment lost 6 bases, leaving 14 bases of the junction unmatched. DNA for the CDR3: TGTGCCAGCAGCCCGCGACAGGGAGATTTGAGCAATGAGCAGTTCTTC. Translation gives CASSPRQGDLSNEQFF.

The chain employs TRBV30 and TRBJ1-6; D remains ambiguous. The CDR3 covers 17 residues. Germline V CDR1 and CDR2: GTSNPN, SVGIG (reference sequence). Trimming removed 0 bases at V and 0 bases at J, with 12 bases between. CDR3 sequence reads: CAWSVQRSSSYNSPLHF. CDR3 in DNA: TGTGCCTGGAGTGTACAACGTTCGAGCTCCTATAATTCACCCCTCCACTTT.

This clone was recorded a few times. This rearrangement joins TRBV21-1 to TRBJ2-7; the D call in the table, TRBD1, was not verified against the DNA. TRBV21-1 is a pseudogene segment. The CDR3 runs to 16 residues. The CDR3 DNA sequence: TGTGCCAGCAGCAAAGGAGTAGGACAGGGTAGGTACGAGCAGTACTTC. Protein: CASSKGVGQGRYEQYF.